This T cell receptor (beta chain) is from a study of blood T cell repertoires in COVID-19 (dated by TCRdb to 2020 to 2021). For context, the study as a whole: Collaborator samples came from the United States, Italy and Spain and covered acute and convalescent phases of COVID-19. HLA class I and class II types, where available, came from metadata supplied by the sample provider rather than from assay-based typing. The dataset comprised deeply sampled blood TCRbeta repertoires from subjects exposed to, actively infected with, or recovered from COVID-19. The material from the prospective study consisted of cDNA or gDNA derived from T cells, B-cell-depleted T cells, or PBMCs. Nearly every sample came with metadata listing a de-identified subject ID, COVID-19 status, age in years and sex. Samples were obtained from the ongoing ImmuneRACE study (first 160 participants) and from some 1,300 subjects provided by 6 global collaborators. The repertoires were released in a freely available public database meant as a resource for research on the immune response to SARS-CoV-2.

Concerning this clone: The antigen it recognizes is unknown. The input lacks base qualities; no much larger clone sits a single base away.

The junction carries 16 bases between V and J, which are trimmed by 9 bases and 3 bases respectively. Based on the germline V gene, the CDR1 and CDR2 sequences are SGHRS and YFSETQ. Inclusive of the bounding cysteine and phenylalanine, the CDR3 is 13 residues long. The only DNA kept is the CDR3, 39 bases in frame from the first base. General findings and caveats noted by the study authors: Clinical and demographic metadata were provided uncurated, with the amount varying by source and participant.

TCRbeta CDR3 regions were amplified from genomic DNA using the immunoSEQ Assay, a bias-controlled multiplex PCR. The source study handled its data this way. The number of nucleated cells in each sample was estimated from the amplification of reference gene primers within the assay. Sequence reads were collapsed and filtered to measure the absolute abundance of every unique TCRbeta CDR3 rearrangement. For each sample, productive Simpson clonality was calculated as the square root of Simpson's diversity index over productive rearrangements. Held by TCRdb, this immuneACCESS table contains in-frame sequences only and omits some clones. Under half of the omission traces to an unresolved V gene where checked; the cause of the rest is unknown. V, J and clone size were drawn from that table, and D and trimming were deduced from the DNA. The sample table lists approximately 47,000 clones, about 84% of them with a count of one. Jointly, the top ten make up 2% to 2.5% of the sample.

Each collaborating institution followed its own protocols to collect whole blood in K2EDTA tubes. For TCRbeta analysis, collaborators shipped samples as frozen whole blood, isolated PBMCs, or DNA extracted from either of those sample types. The chain uses TRBV5-1 and TRBJ2-7; TRBD1 might be the D gene, on 5 matching bases. What was sequenced was peripheral blood. This TCR derives from a woman in her sixties with acute or convalescent COVID-19. The nucleotide sequence reads TGCGCCACCGCGAGAGAAGACAGCTACGAGCAGTACTTC. Translated, it gives CATAREDSYEQYF.